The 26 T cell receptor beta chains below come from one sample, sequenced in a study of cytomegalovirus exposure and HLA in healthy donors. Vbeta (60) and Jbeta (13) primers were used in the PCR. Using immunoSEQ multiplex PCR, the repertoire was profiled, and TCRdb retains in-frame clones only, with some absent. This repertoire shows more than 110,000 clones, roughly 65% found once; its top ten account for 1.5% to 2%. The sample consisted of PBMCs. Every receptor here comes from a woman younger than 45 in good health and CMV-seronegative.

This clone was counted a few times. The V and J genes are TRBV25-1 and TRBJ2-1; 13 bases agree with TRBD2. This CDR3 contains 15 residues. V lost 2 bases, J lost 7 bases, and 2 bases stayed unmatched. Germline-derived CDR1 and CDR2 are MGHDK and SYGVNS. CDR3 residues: CASSEPGLAGNEQFF. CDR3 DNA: TGTGCCAGCAGTGAACCGGGACTAGCGGGGAATGAGCAGTTCTTC.

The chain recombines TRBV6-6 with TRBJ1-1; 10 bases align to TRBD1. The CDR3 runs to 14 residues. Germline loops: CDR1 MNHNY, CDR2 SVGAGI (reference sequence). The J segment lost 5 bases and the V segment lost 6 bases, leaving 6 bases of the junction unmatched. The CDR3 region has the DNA TGTGCCAGCAGGGCGACAGGGGGCTCGACTGAAGCTTTCTTT. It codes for CASRATGGSTEAFF.

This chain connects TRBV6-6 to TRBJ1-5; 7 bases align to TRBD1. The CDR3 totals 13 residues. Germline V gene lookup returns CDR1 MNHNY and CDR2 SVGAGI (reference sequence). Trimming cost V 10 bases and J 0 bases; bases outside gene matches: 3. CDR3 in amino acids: CATGTDSNQPQHF. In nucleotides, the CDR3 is TGTGCCACCGGGACAGATAGCAATCAGCCCCAGCATTTT.

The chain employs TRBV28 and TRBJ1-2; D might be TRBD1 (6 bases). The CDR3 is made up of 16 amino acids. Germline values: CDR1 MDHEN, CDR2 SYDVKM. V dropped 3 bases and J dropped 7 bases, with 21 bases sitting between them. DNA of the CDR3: TGTGCCAGCAGTTTGGGGGCGGCGGGCCTTTCTGGTGGCTACACCTTC. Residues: CASSLGAAGLSGGYTF.

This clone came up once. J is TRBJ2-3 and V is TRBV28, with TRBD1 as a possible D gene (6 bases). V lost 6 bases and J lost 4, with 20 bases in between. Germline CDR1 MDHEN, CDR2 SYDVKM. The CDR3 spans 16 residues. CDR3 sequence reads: CASRTGAASSSDTQYF. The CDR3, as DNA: TGTGCCAGCAGGACAGGCGCGGCGTCTTCCTCAGATACGCAGTATTTT.

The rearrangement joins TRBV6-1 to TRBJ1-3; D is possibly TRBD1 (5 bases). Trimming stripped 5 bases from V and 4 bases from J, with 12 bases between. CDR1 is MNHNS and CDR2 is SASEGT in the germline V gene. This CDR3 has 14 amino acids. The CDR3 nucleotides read TGTGCCAGCAGTCTGCAGGGCCTCGGAAACACCATATATTTT. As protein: CASSLQGLGNTIYF.

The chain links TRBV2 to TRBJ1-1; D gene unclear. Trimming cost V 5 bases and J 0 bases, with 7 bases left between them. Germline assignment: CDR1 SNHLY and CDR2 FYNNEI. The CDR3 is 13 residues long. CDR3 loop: CASSLEMNTEAFF. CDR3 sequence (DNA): TGTGCCAGCAGTCTTGAGATGAACACTGAAGCTTTCTTT.

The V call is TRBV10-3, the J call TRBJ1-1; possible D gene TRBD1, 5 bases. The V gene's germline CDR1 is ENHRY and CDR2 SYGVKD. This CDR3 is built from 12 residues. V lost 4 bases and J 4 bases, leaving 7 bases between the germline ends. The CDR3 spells CAISGGVTEAFF. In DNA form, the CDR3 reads TGTGCCATCAGTGGGGGGGTCACTGAAGCTTTCTTT.

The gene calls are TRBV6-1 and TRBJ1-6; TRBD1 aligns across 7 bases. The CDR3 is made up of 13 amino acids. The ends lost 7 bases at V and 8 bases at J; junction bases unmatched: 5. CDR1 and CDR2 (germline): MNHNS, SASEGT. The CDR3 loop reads CASNRGSDSPLHF. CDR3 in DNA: TGTGCCAGCAACAGGGGATCTGATTCACCCCTCCACTTT.

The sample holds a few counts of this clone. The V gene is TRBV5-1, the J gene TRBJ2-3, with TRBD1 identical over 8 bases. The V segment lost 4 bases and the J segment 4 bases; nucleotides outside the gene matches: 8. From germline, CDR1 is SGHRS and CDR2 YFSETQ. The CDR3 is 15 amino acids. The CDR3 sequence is CASSRARGLADTQYF. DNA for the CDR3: TGCGCCAGCAGCCGAGCCAGGGGGCTGGCAGATACGCAGTATTTT.

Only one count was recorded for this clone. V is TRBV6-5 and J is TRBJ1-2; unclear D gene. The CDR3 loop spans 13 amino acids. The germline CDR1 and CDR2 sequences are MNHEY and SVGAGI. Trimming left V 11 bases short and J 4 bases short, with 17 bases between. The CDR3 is CAAGGFGPYGYTF. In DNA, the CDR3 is TGTGCCGCGGGCGGTTTTGGTCCCTATGGCTACACCTTC.

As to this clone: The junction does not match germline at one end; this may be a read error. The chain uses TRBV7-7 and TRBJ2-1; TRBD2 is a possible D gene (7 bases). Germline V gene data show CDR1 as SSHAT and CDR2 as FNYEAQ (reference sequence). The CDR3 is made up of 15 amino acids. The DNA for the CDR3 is TGTGCTAGCAGCTTACGGGGGGCCCCAAACAATGAGCAGTTCTTC. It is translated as CASSLRGAPNNEQFF.

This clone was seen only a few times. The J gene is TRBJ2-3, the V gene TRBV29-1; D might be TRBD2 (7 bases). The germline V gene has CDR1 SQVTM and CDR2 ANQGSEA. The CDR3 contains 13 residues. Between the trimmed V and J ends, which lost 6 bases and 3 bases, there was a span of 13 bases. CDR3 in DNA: TGCAGCGTCGTTGGGGGGGCGACAGATACGCAGTATTTT. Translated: CSVVGGATDTQYF.

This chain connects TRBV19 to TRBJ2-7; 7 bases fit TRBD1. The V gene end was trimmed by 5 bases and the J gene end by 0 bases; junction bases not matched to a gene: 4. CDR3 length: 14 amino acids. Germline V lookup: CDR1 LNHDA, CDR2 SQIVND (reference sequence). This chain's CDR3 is CASSPGQISYEQYF. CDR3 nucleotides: TGTGCCAGTAGTCCGGGACAGATCTCCTACGAGCAGTACTTC.

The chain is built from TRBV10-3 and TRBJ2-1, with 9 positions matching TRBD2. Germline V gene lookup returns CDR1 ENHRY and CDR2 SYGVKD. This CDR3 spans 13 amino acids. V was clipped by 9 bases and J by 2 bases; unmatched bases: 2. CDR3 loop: CAIAGGPYNEQFF. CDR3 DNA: TGTGCCATAGCGGGAGGCCCCTACAATGAGCAGTTCTTC.

The CDR3 spells CAWSPSNNSPLHF. The CDR3 region has the DNA TGTGCCTGGAGTCCCTCTAATAATTCACCCCTCCACTTT. The J gene is TRBJ1-6, the V gene TRBV30; D ambiguous. The CDR3 runs to 13 residues. Trimming stripped 2 bases from V and 5 bases from J, with 7 bases between. Germline V gene lookup returns CDR1 GTSNPN and CDR2 SVGIG (reference sequence).

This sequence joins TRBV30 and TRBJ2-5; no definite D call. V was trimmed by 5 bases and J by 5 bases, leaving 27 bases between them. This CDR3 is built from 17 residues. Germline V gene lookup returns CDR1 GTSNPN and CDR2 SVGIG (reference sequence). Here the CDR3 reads CAWSTPPYLEIEETQYF. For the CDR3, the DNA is TGTGCCTGGTCGACTCCCCCGTATCTGGAAATCGAGGAGACCCAGTACTTC.

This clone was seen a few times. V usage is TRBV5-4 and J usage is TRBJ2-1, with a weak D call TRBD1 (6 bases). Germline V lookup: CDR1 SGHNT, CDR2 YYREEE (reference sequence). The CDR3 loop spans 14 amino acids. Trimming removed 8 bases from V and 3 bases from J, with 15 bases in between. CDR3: CASTVGGYYNEQFF. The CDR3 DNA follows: TGTGCCAGTACCGTAGGGGGATACTACAATGAGCAGTTCTTC.

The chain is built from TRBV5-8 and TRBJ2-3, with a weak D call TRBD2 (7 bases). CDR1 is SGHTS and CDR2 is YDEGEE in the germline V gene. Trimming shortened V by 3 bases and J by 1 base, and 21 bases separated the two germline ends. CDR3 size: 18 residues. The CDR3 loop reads CASSSALGGLRGTDTQYF. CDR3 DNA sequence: TGTGCCAGCAGCTCCGCTTTGGGGGGGCTTAGGGGCACAGATACGCAGTATTTT.

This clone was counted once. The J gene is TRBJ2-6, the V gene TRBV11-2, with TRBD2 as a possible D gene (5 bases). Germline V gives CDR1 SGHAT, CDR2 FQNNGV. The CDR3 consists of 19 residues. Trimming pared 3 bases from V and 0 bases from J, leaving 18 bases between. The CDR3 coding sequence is TGTGCCAGCAGCTTGTTGCGGGCCTCTATCCCCTCTGGGGCCAACGTCCTGACTTTC. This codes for CASSLLRASIPSGANVLTF.

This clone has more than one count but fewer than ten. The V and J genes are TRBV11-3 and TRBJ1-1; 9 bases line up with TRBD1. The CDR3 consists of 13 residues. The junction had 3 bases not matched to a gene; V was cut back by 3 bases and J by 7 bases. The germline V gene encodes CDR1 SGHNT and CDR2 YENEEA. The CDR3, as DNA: TGTGCCAGCAGCTTCGGGACAGGGCATGAAGCTTTCTTT. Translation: CASSFGTGHEAFF.

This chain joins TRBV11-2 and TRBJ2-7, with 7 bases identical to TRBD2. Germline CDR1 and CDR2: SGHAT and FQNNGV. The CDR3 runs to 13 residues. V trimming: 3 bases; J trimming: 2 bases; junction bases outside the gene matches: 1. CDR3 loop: CASSLAGAYEQYF. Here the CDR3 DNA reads TGTGCCAGCAGCTTGGCGGGGGCCTACGAGCAGTACTTC.

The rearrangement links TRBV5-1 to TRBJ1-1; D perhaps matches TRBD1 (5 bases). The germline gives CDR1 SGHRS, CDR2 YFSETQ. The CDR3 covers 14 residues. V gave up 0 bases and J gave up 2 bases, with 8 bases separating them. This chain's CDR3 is CASSLGGGNTEAFF. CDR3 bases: TGCGCCAGCAGCTTGGGGGGGGGTAACACTGAAGCTTTCTTT.

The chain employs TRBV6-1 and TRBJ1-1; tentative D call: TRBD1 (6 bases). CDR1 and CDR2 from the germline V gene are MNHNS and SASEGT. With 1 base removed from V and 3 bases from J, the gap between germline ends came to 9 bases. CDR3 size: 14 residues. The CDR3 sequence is CASSEEDSYTEAFF. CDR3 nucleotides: TGTGCCAGCAGTGAAGAGGACAGTTACACTGAAGCTTTCTTT.

The CDR3 nucleotides read TGTGCCAGCAGCGCCCGGGACAGAATCTACGAGCAGTACTTC. It codes for CASSARDRIYEQYF. The chain carries TRBV7-9 and TRBJ2-5, with 7 bases fitting TRBD1. The DNA end is more similar to TRBJ2-7, so the J call may be wrong. Germline CDR1 and CDR2: SEHNR and FQNEAQ (reference sequence). This CDR3 comprises 14 residues.

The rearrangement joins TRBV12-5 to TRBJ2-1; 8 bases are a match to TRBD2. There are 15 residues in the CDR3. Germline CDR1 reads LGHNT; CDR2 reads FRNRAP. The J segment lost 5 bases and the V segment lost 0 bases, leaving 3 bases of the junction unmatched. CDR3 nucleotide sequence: TGTGCTAGTGGTTTGGTGACTAGCGAAAACAATGAGCAGTTCTTC. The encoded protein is CASGLVTSENNEQFF.